The rows below give T cell receptor beta chains drawn from one sample of a study of OX40 agonist ivuxolimab in advanced cancers. Measured with immunoSEQ multiplex PCR; TCRdb has only the in-frame clones, and not every one. This sample has around 60,000 clones, with roughly 77% found just once. The sample consisted of CD4+ or CD8+ T cells sorted from blood, taken in a trial of the OX40 agonist ivuxolimab. Source of these receptors: an adult with an advanced solid tumor such as melanoma, head and neck, liver or kidney cancer. Both conserved end residues are part of each CDR3. Fields, in order: J gene, clone size, CDR3 length, V gene, D gene, CDR3 DNA, CDR3 protein. The D gene is left open where the match is weak. Only part of the rows carry a size: once, few, many, or a class if the clone is expanded.

J: TRBJ2-1; size: NA; length: 12; V: TRBV10-2; D: NA; DNA: TGCGCCAGCAGTCATCTTTACAATGAGCAGTTCTTC; CDR3: CASSHLYNEQFF
J: TRBJ1-2; size: NA; length: 15; V: TRBV19; D: NA; DNA: TGTGCCAGTAGTAAACCAGGGGCTGCTCTCTATGGCTACACCTTC; CDR3: CASSKPGAALYGYTF
J: TRBJ1-2; size: NA; length: 13; V: TRBV5-4; D: NA; DNA: TGTGCCGCCAGAGGGTCCGGGGGTGATGGCTACACCTTC; CDR3: CAARGSGGDGYTF
J: TRBJ2-2; size: NA; length: 15; V: TRBV6-1; D: NA; DNA: TGTGCCAGCAGTGAAGAAGTGGGCTGGCCCGGGGAGCTGTTTTTT; CDR3: CASSEEVGWPGELFF
J: TRBJ2-5; size: NA; length: 18; V: TRBV7-6; D: TRBD2; DNA: TGTGCCAGCAGCCTCCAGACGGGGGGGAGCCCTTATGGAGAGACCCAGTACTTC; CDR3: CASSLQTGGSPYGETQYF
J: TRBJ2-7; size: NA; length: 14; V: TRBV19; D: TRBD2; DNA: TGTGCCAGTAGTACCGGACTAGCCCAGTACGAGCAGTACTTC; CDR3: CASSTGLAQYEQYF
J: TRBJ2-1; size: NA; length: 13; V: TRBV15; D: NA; DNA: TGTGCCACCAGCAGAGATCACGGCCATGAGCAGTTCTTC; CDR3: CATSRDHGHEQFF
J: TRBJ2-3; size: NA; length: 15; V: TRBV9; D: TRBD1; DNA: TGTGCCAGCAGCTTAAGACAGGGACACGCAGATACGCAGTATTTT; CDR3: CASSLRQGHADTQYF
J: TRBJ2-7; size: few; length: 14; V: TRBV6-6; D: TRBD2; DNA: TGTGCCAGCAGCCTCGGGGGGGCTACCTACGAGCAGTACTTC; CDR3: CASSLGGATYEQYF
J: TRBJ1-6; size: once; length: 16; V: TRBV6-6; D: TRBD1; DNA: TGTGCCAGCAGTTCGACAGGGCTTACGTATAATTCACCCCTCCACTTT; CDR3: CASSSTGLTYNSPLHF
J: TRBJ1-1; size: few; length: 14; V: TRBV4-1; D: NA; DNA: TGCGCCAGCAGCCAAGGTCATTGGGGGCCTGAAGCTTTCTTT; CDR3: CASSQGHWGPEAFF
J: TRBJ2-1; size: NA; length: 15; V: TRBV5-4; D: TRBD1; DNA: TGTGCCAGCAGCCCCGGACAGGGGTCCTACAATGAGCAGTTCTTC; CDR3: CASSPGQGSYNEQFF
J: TRBJ2-3; size: NA; length: 17; V: TRBV4-1; D: TRBD2; DNA: TGCGCCAGCAGCCTACTCCCGGGACTACCAAGCACAGATACGCAGTATTTT; CDR3: CASSLLPGLPSTDTQYF
J: TRBJ2-7; size: NA; length: 12; V: TRBV28; D: NA; DNA: TGTGCCAGCAGTTCCCCGGGGTACGAGCAGTACTTC; CDR3: CASSSPGYEQYF
J: TRBJ2-1; size: NA; length: 15; V: TRBV5-6; D: TRBD2; DNA: TGTGCCAGCAGCTCCTCCGGGACTAGCGGGAATGAGCAGTTCTTC; CDR3: CASSSSGTSGNEQFF
J: TRBJ1-4; size: NA; length: 14; V: TRBV30; D: TRBD1; DNA: TGTGCCTGGAGTTCACAGGGGTTAAATGAAAAACTGTTTTTT; CDR3: CAWSSQGLNEKLFF
J: TRBJ1-1; size: few; length: 12; V: TRBV13; D: NA; DNA: TGTGCCAGCAGCTTAGGGGTCTACGGAGCTTTCTTT; CDR3: CASSLGVYGAFF
J: TRBJ2-7; size: NA; length: 19; V: TRBV6-4; D: NA; DNA: TGTGCCAGCAGTGATTCGGCAGGGGCACTACCATCGAGCTCCTACGAGCAGTACTTC; CDR3: CASSDSAGALPSSSYEQYF